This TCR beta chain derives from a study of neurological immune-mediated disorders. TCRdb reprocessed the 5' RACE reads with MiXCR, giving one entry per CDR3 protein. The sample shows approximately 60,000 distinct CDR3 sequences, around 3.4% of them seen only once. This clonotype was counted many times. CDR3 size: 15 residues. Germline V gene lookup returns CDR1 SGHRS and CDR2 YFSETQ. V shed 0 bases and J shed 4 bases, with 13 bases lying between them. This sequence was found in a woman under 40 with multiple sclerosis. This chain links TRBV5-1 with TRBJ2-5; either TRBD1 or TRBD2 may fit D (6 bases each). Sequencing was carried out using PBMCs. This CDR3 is CASSLGGASAETQYF. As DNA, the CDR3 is TGCGCCAGCAGCTTGGGGGGGGCGTCCGCAGAGACCCAGTACTTC.